This T cell receptor beta chain was retrieved from a study of T-cell reconstitution after alpha-beta-depleted transplantation in children. In its sample, this clonotype was seen a few times. V lost 3 bases and J lost 4, with 10 bases in between. CDR1 and CDR2 (germline): DFQATT, SNEGSKA (reference sequence). This CDR3 region has 13 residues. Library preparation (for TCRbeta) was performed with unique molecular identifiers. TCRdb used MiXCR to reprocess the PCR reads, holding one entry per CDR3 protein. The table has a few hundred thousand distinct CDR3 sequences, under 13% seen once; the top ten hold 2% to 3%.

V usage is TRBV20-1 and J usage is TRBJ2-1; no definite D call. This sequence originates from a human donor who donated a stem cell graft to a child with acute lymphoblastic leukemia. The source was PBMCs from the stem cell graft donor, collected from the stem cell graft. CDR3 protein: CSARRLEYNEQFF. CDR3 nucleotides: TGCAGTGCTAGGAGGCTAGAGTACAATGAGCAGTTCTTC.